This TCR beta chain was found in a study of T cell changes during pregnancy in multiple sclerosis. The junction had 12 bases not matched to a gene; V was cut back by 6 bases and J by 4 bases. The CDR3 is 16 amino acids. CDR1 is LNHDA and CDR2 is SQIVND in the germline V gene (reference sequence). Produced via immunoSEQ multiplex PCR; TCRdb's table is partial and in-frame only. The sample lists roughly 85,000 clones; 90% to 95% were seen once. This clone was observed once. The sample was peripheral blood, taken in the first trimester of pregnancy. This sequence joins TRBV19 and TRBJ1-2; TRBD1 aligns across 9 bases. This receptor was identified in a female donor with multiple sclerosis, enrolled in a pregnancy study. The CDR3 DNA is TGTGCCAGTAGGCAACCGGGACAGGGTGCGATCTATGGCTACACCTTC. It specifies CASRQPGQGAIYGYTF.